The source of this T cell receptor (beta chain) is a study of early T cells in non-severe SARS-CoV-2 infection (dated by TCRdb to the early 2020s). In the study overall: Because TCR sequencing was done on bulk RNA from unsorted whole blood, the alpha and beta chains could not be paired. What the work shows at the level of the full study, not this receptor alone: VDJdb matching was skewed toward anti-spike CD8 responses and likely underestimated virus-specific expansions, missing private and CD4 specificities.

This was a case-control study nested in a cohort of healthcare workers in London, UK, who had nasopharyngeal swab PCR tests and blood samples taken every week. Healthcare workers were recruited between 23 and 31 March 2020, during the week of the UK lockdown, and were followed weekly for up to about 15 weeks. Libraries were built with 5' RACE. TCRdb names NextSeq 500 as the instrument used. Unique molecular identifiers were attached to individual cDNA molecules in the TCR library protocol so that sequencing error and PCR bias could be corrected. Sequencing covered both TCR alpha and beta chains, and within each sample the abundances of alpha and beta sequences were tightly co-correlated. For the original study's pipeline: V gene, J gene and CDR3 annotation of TCR sequences was performed with Decombinator V4. Expanded TCRs were defined as changing significantly between any two time points under a Poisson model with p below 0.0001. TCR abundances were normalised to the total number of TCRs sequenced in each sample and reported as counts per million. MAIT TCRs were defined by TRAV1-2 paired with TRAJ12, TRAJ20 or TRAJ33, and iNKT TCRs by TRAV10 paired with TRAJ18. VDJdb, accessed 1 November 2021, was searched for CMV, EBV and SARS-CoV-2 annotated TCRs, with TCRs annotated for multiple antigens excluded. TCRdb handled the public reads itself, with Q25 trimming in fastp and clone calling in MiXCR, and kept productive beta chains. For every CDR3 protein sequence, its rows merge into one entry that carries the most common genes and DNA. TCRdb, not the authors, supplied the V and J calls. The sample yields tens of thousands of distinct CDR3 sequences; under 15% were counted once. The ten biggest clones cover less than 4.5% of the sample.

This clonotype was seen only a few times. No cognate antigen has been identified for it. No much larger clone is present one base from it, and per-base qualities are unavailable. The germline V end is reduced by 4 bases and the J end by 9 bases; junction bases left unmatched: 8. Including cysteine and phenylalanine, the CDR3 has 13 amino acids. CDR3 DNA only is kept here, 39 bases in frame from base 1. The germline V gene (reference sequence) specifies PRHDT as CDR1 and FYEKMQ as CDR2. This receptor was taken from an adult who was a healthcare worker with PCR-confirmed SARS-CoV-2 infection or an uninfected control (not recorded which). The sample comprised whole blood. The rearranged segments are TRBV13 and TRBJ1-2, and TRBD1 aligns with 7 junction nucleotides. The DNA sequence is TGTGCCAGCAGCTCCAATGACAGGGCAAGCTACACCTTC. The resulting protein is CASSSNDRASYTF.